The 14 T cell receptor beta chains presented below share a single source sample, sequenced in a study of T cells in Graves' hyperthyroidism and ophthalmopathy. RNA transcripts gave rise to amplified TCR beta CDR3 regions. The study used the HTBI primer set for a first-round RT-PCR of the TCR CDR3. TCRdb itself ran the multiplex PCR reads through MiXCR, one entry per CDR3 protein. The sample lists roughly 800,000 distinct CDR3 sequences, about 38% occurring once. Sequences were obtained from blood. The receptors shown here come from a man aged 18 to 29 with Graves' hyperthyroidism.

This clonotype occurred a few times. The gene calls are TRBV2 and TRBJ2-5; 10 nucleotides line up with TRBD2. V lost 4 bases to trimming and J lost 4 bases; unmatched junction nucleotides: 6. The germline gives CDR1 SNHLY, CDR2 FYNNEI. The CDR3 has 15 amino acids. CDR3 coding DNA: TGTGCCAGCAGTGCGGGACTAGCGTTGAGAGAGACCCAGTACTTC. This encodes CASSAGLALRETQYF.

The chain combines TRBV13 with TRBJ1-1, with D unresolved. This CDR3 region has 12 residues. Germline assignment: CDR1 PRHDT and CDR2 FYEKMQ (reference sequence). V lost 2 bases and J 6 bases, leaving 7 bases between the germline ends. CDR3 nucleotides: TGTGCCAGCAGCTTATATTCCCCTGAAGCTTTCTTT. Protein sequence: CASSLYSPEAFF.

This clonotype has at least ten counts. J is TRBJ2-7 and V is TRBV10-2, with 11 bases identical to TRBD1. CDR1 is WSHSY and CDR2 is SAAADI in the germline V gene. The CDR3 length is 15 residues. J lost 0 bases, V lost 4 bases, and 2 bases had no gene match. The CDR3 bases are TGCGCCAGCAGTGGGACAGGGGGCGGCTCCTACGAGCAGTACTTC. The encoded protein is CASSGTGGGSYEQYF.

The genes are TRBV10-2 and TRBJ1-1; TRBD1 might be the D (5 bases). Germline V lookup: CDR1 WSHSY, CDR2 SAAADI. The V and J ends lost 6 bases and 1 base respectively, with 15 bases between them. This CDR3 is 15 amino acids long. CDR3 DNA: TGCGCCAGCAGGGGACTAGCGGGGGAGAACACTGAAGCTTTCTTT. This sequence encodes CASRGLAGENTEAFF.

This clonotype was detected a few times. The CDR3: CASSSPVDSGEETQYF. CDR3 in DNA: TGCGCCAGCAGCTCCCCGGTCGACAGCGGTGAAGAGACCCAGTACTTC. V is TRBV4-1 and J is TRBJ2-5, with D perhaps assigned TRBD1 or TRBD2 (5 bases each). CDR3 length: 16 residues. Germline assignment: CDR1 MGHRA and CDR2 YSYEKL. V gave up 5 bases and J gave up 3 bases, with 19 bases separating them.

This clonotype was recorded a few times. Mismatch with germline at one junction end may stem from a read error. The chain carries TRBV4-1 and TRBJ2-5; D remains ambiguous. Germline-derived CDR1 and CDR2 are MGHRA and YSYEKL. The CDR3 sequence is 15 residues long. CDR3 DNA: TGCGCCAGCAGCCAAGCGTGGAAAGACCACGAGACCCAGTACTTC. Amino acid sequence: CASSQAWKDHETQYF.

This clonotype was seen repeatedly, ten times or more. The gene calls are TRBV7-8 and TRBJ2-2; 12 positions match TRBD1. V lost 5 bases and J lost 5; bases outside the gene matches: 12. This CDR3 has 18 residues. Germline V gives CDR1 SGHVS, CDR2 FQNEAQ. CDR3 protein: CASSGQAGQGARTGELFF. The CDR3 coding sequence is TGTGCCAGCAGCGGCCAAGCGGGACAGGGGGCAAGGACCGGGGAGCTGTTTTTT.

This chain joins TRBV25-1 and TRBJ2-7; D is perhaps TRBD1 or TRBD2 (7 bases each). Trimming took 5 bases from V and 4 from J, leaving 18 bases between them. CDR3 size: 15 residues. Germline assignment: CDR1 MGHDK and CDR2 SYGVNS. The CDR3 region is CASSYQGGPQYEQYF. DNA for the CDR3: TGTGCCAGCAGTTACCAGGGGGGGCCTCAATACGAGCAGTACTTC.

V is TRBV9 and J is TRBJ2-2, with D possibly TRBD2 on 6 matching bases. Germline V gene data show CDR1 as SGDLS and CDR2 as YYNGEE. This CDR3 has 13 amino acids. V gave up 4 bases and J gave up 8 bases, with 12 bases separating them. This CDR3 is CASSQVTSGELFF. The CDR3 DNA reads TGTGCCAGCAGCCAAGTGACTAGTGGGGAGCTGTTTTTT.

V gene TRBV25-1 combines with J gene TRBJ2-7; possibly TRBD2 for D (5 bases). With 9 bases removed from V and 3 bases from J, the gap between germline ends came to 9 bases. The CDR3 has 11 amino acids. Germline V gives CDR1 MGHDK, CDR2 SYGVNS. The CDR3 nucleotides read TGTGCCAGGCGGGCCTACTACGAGCAGTACTTC. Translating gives CARRAYYEQYF.

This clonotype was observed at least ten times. The CDR3 nucleotides read TGTGCCAGCAGCTTAGTGGGACAGGTCTACGAGCAGTACTTC. Translation gives CASSLVGQVYEQYF. V gene TRBV7-9 combines with J gene TRBJ2-7; 8 bases match TRBD1. Trimming at V came to 1 base and at J to 3 bases, leaving 2 bases not matched to a gene. CDR1 is SEHNR, CDR2 FQNEAQ, per germline (reference sequence). CDR3 length: 14 amino acids.

CDR3 amino acids: CASTSGQGRNSPLHF. As DNA, the CDR3 is TGTGCCAGCACCTCGGGACAGGGTCGGAATTCACCCCTCCACTTT. This rearrangement joins TRBV7-9 to TRBJ1-6, with 9 positions matching TRBD1. V gave up 7 bases and J gave up 7 bases; unmatched junction bases: 8. The V gene's germline CDR1 is SEHNR and CDR2 FQNEAQ (reference sequence). The CDR3 totals 15 residues.

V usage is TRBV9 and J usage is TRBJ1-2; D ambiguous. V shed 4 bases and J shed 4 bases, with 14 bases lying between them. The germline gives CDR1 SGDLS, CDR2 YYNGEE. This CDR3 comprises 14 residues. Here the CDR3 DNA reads TGTGCCAGCAGCCCCCCTCGCTCCGTCTATGGCTACACCTTC. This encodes CASSPPRSVYGYTF.

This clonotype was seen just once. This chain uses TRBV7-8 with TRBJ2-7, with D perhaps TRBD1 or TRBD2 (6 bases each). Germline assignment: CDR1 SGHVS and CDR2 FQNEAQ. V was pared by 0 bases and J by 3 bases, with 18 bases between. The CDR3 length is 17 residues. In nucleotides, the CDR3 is TGTGCCAGCAGCTTAGCCTTTGGGGGGCGGGATGGCTACGAGCAGTACTTC. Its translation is CASSLAFGGRDGYEQYF.